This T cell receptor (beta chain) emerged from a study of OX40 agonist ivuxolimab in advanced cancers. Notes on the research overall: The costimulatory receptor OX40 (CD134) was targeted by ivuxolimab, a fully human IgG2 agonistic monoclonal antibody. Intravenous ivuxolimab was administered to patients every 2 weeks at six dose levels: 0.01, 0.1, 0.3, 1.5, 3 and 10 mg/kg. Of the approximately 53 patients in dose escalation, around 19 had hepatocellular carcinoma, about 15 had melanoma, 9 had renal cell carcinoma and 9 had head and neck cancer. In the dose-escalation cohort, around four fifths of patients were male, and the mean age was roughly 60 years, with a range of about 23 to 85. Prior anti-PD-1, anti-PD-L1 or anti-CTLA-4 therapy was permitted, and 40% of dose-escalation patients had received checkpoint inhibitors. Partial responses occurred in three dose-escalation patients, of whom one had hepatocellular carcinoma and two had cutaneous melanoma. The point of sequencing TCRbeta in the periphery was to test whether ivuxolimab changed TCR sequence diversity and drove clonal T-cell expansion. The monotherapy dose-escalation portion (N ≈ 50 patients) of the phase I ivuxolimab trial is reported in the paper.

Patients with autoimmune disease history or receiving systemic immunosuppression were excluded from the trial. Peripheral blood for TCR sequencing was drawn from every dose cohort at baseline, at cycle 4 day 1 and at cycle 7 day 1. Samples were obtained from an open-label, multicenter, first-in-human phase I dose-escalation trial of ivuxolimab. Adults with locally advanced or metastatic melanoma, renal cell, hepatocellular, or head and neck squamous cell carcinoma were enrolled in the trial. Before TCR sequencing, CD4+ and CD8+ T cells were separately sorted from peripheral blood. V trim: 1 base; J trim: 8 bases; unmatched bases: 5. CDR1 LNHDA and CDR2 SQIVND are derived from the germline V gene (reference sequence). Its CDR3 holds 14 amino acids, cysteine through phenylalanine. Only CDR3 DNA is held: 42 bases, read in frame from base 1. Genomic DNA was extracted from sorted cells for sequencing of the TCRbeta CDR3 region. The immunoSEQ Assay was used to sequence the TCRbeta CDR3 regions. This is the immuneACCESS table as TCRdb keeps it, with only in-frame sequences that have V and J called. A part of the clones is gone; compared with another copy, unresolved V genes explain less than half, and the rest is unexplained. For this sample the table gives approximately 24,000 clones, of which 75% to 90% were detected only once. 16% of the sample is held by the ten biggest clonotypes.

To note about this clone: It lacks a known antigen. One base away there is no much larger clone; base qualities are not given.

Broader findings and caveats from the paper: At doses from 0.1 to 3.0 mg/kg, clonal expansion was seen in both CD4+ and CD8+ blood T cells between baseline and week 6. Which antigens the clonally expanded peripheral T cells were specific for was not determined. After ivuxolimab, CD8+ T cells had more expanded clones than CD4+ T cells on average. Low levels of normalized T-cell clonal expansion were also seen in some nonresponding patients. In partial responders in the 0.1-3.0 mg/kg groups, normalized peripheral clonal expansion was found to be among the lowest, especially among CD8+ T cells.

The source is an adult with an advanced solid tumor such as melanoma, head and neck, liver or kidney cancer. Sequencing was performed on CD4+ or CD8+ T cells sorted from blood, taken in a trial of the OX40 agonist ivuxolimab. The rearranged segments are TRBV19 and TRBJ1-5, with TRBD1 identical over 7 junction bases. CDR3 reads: CASSIASGGEPQHF. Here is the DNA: TGTGCCAGTAGTATAGCATCAGGGGGTGAGCCCCAGCATTTT.